The rows below give T cell receptor beta chains drawn from one sample of a study of cytomegalovirus exposure and HLA in healthy donors. Clones were read by immunoSEQ multiplex PCR, and TCRdb kept only the in-frame ones, dropping some. The data hold 140,000 or so clones, with 90% to 95% observed a single time. The specimen was PBMCs. These TCRs come from a man aged 18 to 35 in good health and CMV-seronegative. CDR3s include the opening cysteine and the closing phenylalanine or tryptophan. The D gene is left open where the match is weak. Clone size is given for some rows only: seen once, a few or many times, or a class if the clone is expanded.

CDR3 protein | CDR3 DNA | D gene | clone size | J gene | V gene
CASSTWTGKDSPLHF | TGTGCCAGCAGTACCTGGACAGGGAAGGACTCACCCCTCCACTTT | TRBD1 | NA | TRBJ1-6 | TRBV6-5
CASSADYQETQYF | TGTGCCAGCAGCGCAGACTATCAAGAGACCCAGTACTTC | NA | NA | TRBJ2-5 | TRBV5-4
CASSAPGTGGVQPQHF | TGTGCCAGCAGTGCTCCCGGGACAGGGGGAGTCCAGCCCCAGCATTTT | TRBD1 | NA | TRBJ1-5 | TRBV28
CASRGPGGHQPQHF | TGCGCCAGCAGGGGCCCCGGCGGGCATCAGCCCCAGCATTTT | NA | NA | TRBJ1-5 | TRBV5-1
CASSRTQGILYGYTF | TGTGCCAGCAGCCGGACGCAGGGGATTTTATATGGCTACACCTTC | NA | NA | TRBJ1-2 | TRBV11-2
CASSYGQSYEQYF | TGTGCCAGCAGTTACGGGCAGTCCTACGAGCAGTACTTC | NA | NA | TRBJ2-7 | TRBV6-5
CASSLALGGPDTQYF | TGTGCCAGCAGCTTAGCGCTGGGGGGGCCGGATACGCAGTATTTT | NA | NA | TRBJ2-3 | TRBV7-8
CATRTIRLDTQYF | TGTGCCACTCGGACTATCCGGCTGGATACGCAGTATTTT | NA | few | TRBJ2-3 | TRBV30
CVTGSSTDTQYF | TGTGTAACGGGAAGTAGCACAGATACGCAGTATTTT | NA | NA | TRBJ2-3 | TRBV27
CASSVASGGGSAYNEQFF | TGTGCCAGCAGCGTAGCATCTGGGGGCGGGAGTGCCTACAATGAGCAGTTCTTC | NA | NA | TRBJ2-1 | TRBV9
CASSIVGRNTEAFF | TGTGCCAGTAGTATAGTGGGCAGGAACACTGAAGCTTTCTTT | NA | NA | TRBJ1-1 | TRBV19
CASSRGGARETQYF | TGTGCCAGCAGCCGAGGGGGCGCGCGGGAGACCCAGTACTTC | TRBD1 | NA | TRBJ2-5 | TRBV7-9
CASSQGAGEGNIQYF | TGCGCCAGCAGCCAAGGGGCAGGGGAGGGGAACATTCAGTACTTC | NA | NA | TRBJ2-4 | TRBV4-3
CASSRQANTGELFF | TGTGCCAGCAGCCGACAGGCAAACACCGGGGAGCTGTTTTTT | NA | NA | TRBJ2-2 | TRBV7-3
CASSIFGDQPQHF | TGTGCCAGTAGTATATTCGGGGATCAGCCCCAGCATTTT | NA | NA | TRBJ1-5 | TRBV19
CASSVAGGGDTQYF | TGCGCCAGCAGCGTAGCGGGAGGAGGCGATACGCAGTATTTT | TRBD2 | NA | TRBJ2-3 | TRBV5-1
CASSHNPGKHTEAFF | TGTGCCAGCAGCCATAACCCAGGGAAGCACACTGAAGCTTTCTTT | NA | NA | TRBJ1-1 | TRBV14
CASSFRLAGFTDTQYF | TGTGCCAGCAGCTTCCGACTAGCGGGATTCACAGATACGCAGTATTTT | TRBD2 | NA | TRBJ2-3 | TRBV5-4
CASNDPGTGGTEAFF | TGCGCCAGCAATGATCCCGGGACAGGGGGCACTGAAGCTTTCTTT | TRBD1 | NA | TRBJ1-1 | TRBV10-2
CASSYSTGTGGNEQFF | TGTGCCAGCAGTTACTCCACCGGGACAGGGGGGAATGAGCAGTTCTTC | TRBD1 | few | TRBJ2-1 | TRBV6-5
CASTRGMNTEAFF | TGTGCCAGCACTAGGGGAATGAACACTGAAGCTTTCTTT | NA | NA | TRBJ1-1 | TRBV11-2
CATSRDWNSDNEQFF | TGTGCCACCAGCAGAGATTGGAACAGTGACAATGAGCAGTTCTTC | NA | NA | TRBJ2-1 | TRBV15
CSVADDRTYEQYF | TGCAGCGTGGCTGATGACAGGACCTACGAGCAGTACTTC | NA | NA | TRBJ2-7 | TRBV29-1
CASSQATGLGQPQHF | TGTGCCAGCAGCCAGGCGACAGGGTTGGGGCAGCCCCAGCATTTT | TRBD1 | NA | TRBJ1-5 | TRBV4-2
CARSSHRDLGSNQPQHF | TGTGCCAGAAGCTCCCACCGGGATCTGGGGAGCAATCAGCCCCAGCATTTT | NA | NA | TRBJ1-5 | TRBV5-3
CASSEPGTGGVYGYTF | TGTGCCAGCAGTGAACCTGGGACAGGGGGCGTCTATGGCTACACCTTC | TRBD1 | NA | TRBJ1-2 | TRBV25-1
CASGWSYEQFF | TGTGCTAGTGGTTGGAGCTATGAGCAGTTCTTC | NA | NA | TRBJ2-1 | TRBV12-5
CASSPIGGAPGNSPLHF | TGCGCCAGCAGCCCCATTGGGGGGGCGCCGGGTAATTCACCCCTCCACTTT | NA | few | TRBJ1-6 | TRBV5-1
CASTWTDYSNQPQHF | TGTGCCAGTACCTGGACAGACTATAGCAATCAGCCCCAGCATTTT | NA | NA | TRBJ1-5 | TRBV19
CATATTIGELFF | TGTGCCACCGCGACTACTATCGGGGAGCTGTTTTTT | NA | NA | TRBJ2-2 | TRBV6-5
CASSTSSDTQYF | TGTGCCAGTAGTACCTCCTCAGATACGCAGTATTTT | NA | NA | TRBJ2-3 | TRBV19
CASSQSTGRRSTDTQYF | TGTGCCAGCAGCCAATCCACGGGGAGGCGTAGCACAGATACGCAGTATTTT | NA | NA | TRBJ2-3 | TRBV4-2
CASSPQSADISPQHF | TGTGCCAGCAGTCCACAATCTGCAGATATATCACCCCAGCATTTT | NA | NA | TRBJ1-5 | TRBV6-5
CASTPAGGHYGYTF | TGTGCCAGCACACCGGCGGGAGGGCACTATGGCTACACCTTC | NA | few | TRBJ1-2 | TRBV27
CASSQEREDPYNEQFF | TGCGCCAGCAGCCAAGAAAGGGAGGACCCCTACAATGAGCAGTTCTTC | NA | NA | TRBJ2-1 | TRBV4-3
CASSLALQNYGYTF | TGTGCCAGCAGCTTAGCTTTGCAGAACTATGGCTACACCTTC | NA | NA | TRBJ1-2 | TRBV11-2
CASSLDRVTEAFF | TGTGCCAGCAGTTTAGACAGGGTCACTGAAGCTTTCTTT | TRBD1 | once | TRBJ1-1 | TRBV27
CASSFPGLEQFF | TGTGCCAGCAGTTTCCCGGGACTAGAGCAGTTCTTC | TRBD2 | NA | TRBJ2-1 | TRBV27
CSFRQSSGNTIYF | TGCAGCTTCCGACAGTCCTCTGGAAACACCATATATTTT | NA | NA | TRBJ1-3 | TRBV29-1
CAWSPEETQYF | TGTGCCTGGAGTCCCGAAGAGACCCAGTACTTC | NA | NA | TRBJ2-5 | TRBV30
CASSIRRVSGANVLTF | TGTGCCAGTAGTATTCGTAGAGTCTCTGGGGCCAACGTCCTGACTTTC | NA | few | TRBJ2-6 | TRBV19
CASSQLGQGPDTQYF | TGCGCCAGCAGCCAACTCGGACAGGGGCCAGATACGCAGTATTTT | TRBD1 | NA | TRBJ2-3 | TRBV4-3